Presented here are 24 T cell receptor beta chains from one specimen sequenced in a study of cytomegalovirus exposure and HLA in healthy donors. The PCR ran on 60 Vbeta and 13 Jbeta primers. TCRdb's copy holds only in-frame clones and misses some; the assay was immunoSEQ multiplex PCR. The sample holds roughly 160,000 clones, over 80% seen once. The sequenced sample consisted of PBMCs. All receptors come from a boy between 2 and 10 years old in good health and CMV-seronegative.

This clone was counted a few times. This rearrangement joins TRBV7-5 to TRBJ2-1; TRBD2 is taken as the D call from the table, unchecked against the DNA. TRBV7-5 constitutes a pseudogene. CDR3 length equals 16 residues. CDR3 residues: CARSRMEREGGNEQFF. In DNA form, the CDR3 reads TGTGCCAGAAGCCGAATGGAGCGGGAGGGCGGCAATGAGCAGTTCTTC.

This chain links TRBV14 with TRBJ1-2, with 7 bases lining up with TRBD1. In germline, CDR1 is SGHDN, CDR2 FVKESK. The CDR3 runs 15 residues. Trimming cost V 4 bases and J 4 bases; bases outside gene matches: 9. The CDR3 DNA reads as TGTGCCAGCAGCCGAGCGAGAGGGGGCGGCTATGGCTACACCTTC. It is translated as CASSRARGGGYGYTF.

The rearrangement uses TRBV6-5 and TRBJ2-3; D possibly corresponds to TRBD2 (6 bases). The ends were cut back, 4 bases at V and 0 bases at J, with 8 bases in the middle. This CDR3 is 14 amino acids long. Germline assignment: CDR1 MNHEY and CDR2 SVGAGI. The CDR3 region is CASSSRGSTDTQYF. CDR3 sequence (DNA): TGTGCCAGCAGTTCACGGGGGAGCACAGATACGCAGTATTTT.

V gene TRBV5-6 combines with J gene TRBJ2-7; 10 bases align to TRBD2. Germline V CDR1 and CDR2: SGHDT, YYEEEE. The CDR3 covers 15 residues. Trimming removed 3 bases from V and 3 bases from J; junction bases left unmatched: 6. The CDR3 is CASSWWTSGFYEQYF. The CDR3 DNA sequence: TGTGCCAGCAGCTGGTGGACTAGCGGTTTCTACGAGCAGTACTTC.

CDR3 in DNA: TGTGCCAGCAGCTTGGCTCCAGGGGTAGCTAATGAAAAACTGTTTTTT. Translating gives CASSLAPGVANEKLFF. The rearrangement uses TRBV5-6 and TRBJ1-4, with a weak D call TRBD1 (6 bases). The CDR3 totals 16 residues. Per germline, CDR1 SGHDT and CDR2 YYEEEE. V lost 0 bases, J lost 3 bases, and 12 bases lay in between.

The chain has TRBV11-2 and TRBJ2-3; 7 bases fit TRBD2. Germline trimming cut 6 bases from V and 6 bases from J; bases unmatched to any gene: 6. CDR3 length equals 13 residues. Germline loops: CDR1 SGHAT, CDR2 FQNNGV. The chain's CDR3 is CASSPRRGDTQYF. CDR3 nucleotide sequence: TGTGCCAGCAGTCCTAGGCGGGGGGATACGCAGTATTTT.

This rearrangement joins TRBV19 to TRBJ2-2; 13 nucleotides line up with TRBD2. Trimming took 5 bases from V and 1 from J; bases not matched to a gene: 4. CDR3 length: 17 amino acids. Germline values: CDR1 LNHDA, CDR2 SQIVND (reference sequence). CDR3 loop: CASSWRLAGGNTGELFF. CDR3 nucleotides: TGTGCCAGTAGTTGGCGACTAGCGGGGGGGAACACCGGGGAGCTGTTTTTT.

The chain couples TRBV12-5 to TRBJ2-7, with a weak D call TRBD2 (5 bases). V gave up 5 bases and J gave up 4 bases, with 6 bases separating them. The CDR3 consists of 11 residues. From germline, CDR1 is LGHNT and CDR2 FRNRAP. CDR3 residues: CASGSGYEQYF. Here the CDR3 DNA reads TGTGCTAGTGGTAGCGGATACGAGCAGTACTTC.

This clone was seen only a few times. This chain links TRBV5-1 with TRBJ2-3, with a tentative D call TRBD2 (5 bases). The CDR3 covers 18 residues. V lost 1 base, J lost 1 base, and 19 bases lay in between. Germline CDR1 and CDR2: SGHRS and YFSETQ. This chain's CDR3 is CASSLRPGLGQGTDTQYF. The CDR3 DNA sequence: TGCGCCAGCAGCTTGAGGCCGGGATTGGGTCAGGGCACAGATACGCAGTATTTT.

V and J are TRBV6-5 and TRBJ2-2, with D possibly matching TRBD1 (5 bases). Between the trimmed V and J ends, which lost 5 bases and 0 bases, there was a span of 7 bases. The germline CDR1 and CDR2 sequences are MNHEY and SVGAGI. The CDR3 has 14 residues. The CDR3 here is CASSMTANTGELFF. DNA for the CDR3: TGTGCCAGCAGTATGACAGCGAACACCGGGGAGCTGTTTTTT.

The chain combines TRBV28 with TRBJ1-1; no definite D call. Looked up from germline, CDR1 is MDHEN and CDR2 is SYDVKM. This CDR3 spans 13 amino acids. Between the trimmed V and J ends, which lost 7 bases and 4 bases, there was a span of 13 bases. CDR3 sequence (DNA): TGTGCCAGCAATAGTTACCGGTCCACTGAAGCTTTCTTT. This codes for CASNSYRSTEAFF.

The V call is TRBV10-3, the J call TRBJ2-3, with D possibly TRBD2 on 7 matching bases. Germline-derived CDR1 and CDR2 are ENHRY and SYGVKD. V was cut by 1 base and J by 9 bases, with 14 bases left in between. The CDR3 totals 14 residues. The CDR3 reads CAISEWGGPLTQYF. CDR3 nucleotides: TGTGCCATCAGTGAGTGGGGGGGGCCCCTAACGCAGTATTTT.

About this clone itself: Compared with germline, one end of the junction differs, possibly owing to a read error. Within the sample, other DNA sequences also encode this same CDR3. This chain links TRBV2 with TRBJ1-1, with 8 positions matching TRBD1. CDR1 and CDR2 from the germline V gene are SNHLY and FYNNEI. This CDR3 has 13 residues. The CDR3 is CASSHDRGTKAFF. The CDR3 nucleotides read TGTGCCAGCAGTCACGACAGGGGCACTAAAGCCTTCTTT.

The CDR3 sequence: CASSFRPFSGGAIKETQYF. The CDR3 nucleotides read TGTGCCAGCAGCTTCCGACCTTTTAGCGGGGGCGCGATAAAAGAGACCCAGTACTTC. The V and J genes are TRBV7-6 and TRBJ2-5, with 9 nucleotides matching TRBD2. The CDR3 covers 19 residues. After removal of 3 bases from V and 3 bases from J, the junction contained 17 bases not matched to a gene. CDR1 is SGHVS and CDR2 is FNYEAQ in the germline V gene.

CDR3 in amino acids: CASSYSRAGGTGELFF. CDR3 nucleotide sequence: TGTGCCAGCAGTTACTCCCGGGCAGGGGGCACCGGGGAGCTGTTTTTT. The V and J genes are TRBV6-5 and TRBJ2-2; 7 bases agree with TRBD1. V lost 0 bases and J lost 4; bases outside the gene matches: 5. Germline assignment: CDR1 MNHEY and CDR2 SVGAGI. The CDR3 loop spans 16 amino acids.

This sequence joins TRBV30 and TRBJ2-2; 9 bases are a match to TRBD2. CDR1 is GTSNPN and CDR2 is SVGIG in the germline V gene (reference sequence). With 0 bases clipped from V and 6 bases from J, the junction kept 8 bases outside the gene matches. The CDR3 covers 16 residues. The DNA for the CDR3 is TGTGCCTGGAGTGTACGAGCGGGAGGCCTCCCCGGGGAGCTGTTTTTT. It translates to CAWSVRAGGLPGELFF.

The gene calls are TRBV10-2 and TRBJ1-1; 7 nucleotides agree with TRBD1. The CDR3 extends over 15 amino acids. Germline CDR1 reads WSHSY; CDR2 reads SAAADI. Germline trimming cut 6 bases from V and 0 bases from J; bases unmatched to any gene: 7. The CDR3 protein is CASSDPRGMNTEAFF. In DNA, the CDR3 is TGCGCCAGCAGCGACCCCAGGGGGATGAACACTGAAGCTTTCTTT.

The genes are TRBV4-2 and TRBJ2-4; 8 bases line up with TRBD2. V was clipped by 0 bases and J by 0 bases; unmatched bases: 4. Germline CDR1 LGHNA, CDR2 YNFKEQ. The CDR3 is 17 residues long. The CDR3 reads CASSQDALAVAKNIQYF. CDR3 bases: TGTGCCAGCAGCCAAGATGCACTAGCGGTAGCCAAAAACATTCAGTACTTC.

The chain combines TRBV7-8 with TRBJ2-1, with D possibly TRBD2 on 6 matching bases. Looked up from germline, CDR1 is SGHVS and CDR2 is FQNEAQ. V gave up 5 bases and J gave up 4 bases, with 15 bases separating them. The CDR3 spans 15 residues. The CDR3 sequence is CASSPRPEGYNEQFF. CDR3 bases: TGTGCCAGCAGCCCCAGGCCGGAGGGGTACAATGAGCAGTTCTTC.

This chain links TRBV2 with TRBJ1-3, with TRBD1 matching over 7 bases. J lost 3 bases, V lost 7 bases, and 6 bases had no gene match. The CDR3 contains 14 residues. CDR1 is SNHLY and CDR2 is FYNNEI in the germline V gene. CDR3 sequence (DNA): TGTGCCAGCACCGAGAGGGACAGTGGAAACACCATATATTTT. This translates into CASTERDSGNTIYF.

The chain carries TRBV5-4 and TRBJ1-6, with a possible D match to TRBD1 (5 bases). The germline CDR1 and CDR2 sequences are SGHNT and YYREEE (reference sequence). The CDR3 extends over 16 amino acids. V lost 0 bases, J lost 9 bases, and 16 bases lay in between. CDR3 DNA sequence: TGTGCCAGCAGCTTGGAAGGGACTAAATTCGGTTCACCCCTCCACTTT. It is translated as CASSLEGTKFGSPLHF.

This sequence joins TRBV7-6 and TRBJ2-1, with 10 bases matching TRBD2. J gave up 9 bases and V 1 base, and 6 bases lay outside the gene matches. The CDR3 contains 15 residues. CDR1 and CDR2 (germline): SGHVS, FNYEAQ. In nucleotides, the CDR3 is TGTGCCAGCAGCTTAGGGGCTAGCGGGAGCGGTGAGCAGTTCTTC. Translation: CASSLGASGSGEQFF.

This clone was counted between two and nine times. The chain has TRBV27 and TRBJ1-5; a weak D match, TRBD1 (6 bases). The CDR3 is made up of 16 amino acids. Germline loops: CDR1 MNHEY, CDR2 SMNVEV (reference sequence). The V gene lost 4 bases and the J gene lost 0 bases, with 13 bases spanning the gap. CDR3 in DNA: TGTGCCAGCAGTTCCGGACAGCCCTATAGCAATCAGCCCCAGCATTTT. Amino acids: CASSSGQPYSNQPQHF.

This clone is a singleton in its sample. V and J are TRBV5-6 and TRBJ2-3; 9 positions match TRBD1. Germline V lookup: CDR1 SGHDT, CDR2 YYEEEE. The CDR3 extends over 14 amino acids. V was pared by 2 bases and J by 5 bases, with 3 bases of the junction left unmatched. This CDR3 reads CASSFGTGRDTQYF. The CDR3 DNA reads as TGTGCCAGCAGCTTTGGGACAGGGAGAGATACGCAGTATTTT.